These T cell receptor beta chains were read from a single sample in a study of cytomegalovirus exposure and HLA in healthy donors. Clones were sequenced by immunoSEQ multiplex PCR, and TCRdb holds only the in-frame ones, with some missing. Of roughly 190,000 clones listed, 70% to 85% are singletons. Sequencing was carried out using PBMCs. The receptors originated from a man between 35 and 55 years old in good health and CMV-seropositive. The CDR3 runs from the conserved cysteine through the conserved F or W. The D gene is left open where the match is weak. Size is stated for part of the rows, as once, few or many counts, or as a class when the clone is expanded.

cdr3_aa: CASSLASGGRDTQYF; cdr3_nt: TGCGCCAGCAGCTTGGCCTCAGGGGGCAGAGATACGCAGTATTTT; j_call: TRBJ2-3; d_call: TRBD1; clone_size: NA; v_call: TRBV5-1
cdr3_aa: CASSSGTGGSNSPLHF; cdr3_nt: TGTGCCAGCAGCTCCGGGACAGGGGGCTCTAATTCACCCCTCCACTTT; j_call: TRBJ1-6; d_call: TRBD1; clone_size: NA; v_call: TRBV28
cdr3_aa: CASSEWGREGVETQYF; cdr3_nt: TGTGCCAGCAGTGAATGGGGACGGGAGGGGGTGGAGACCCAGTACTTC; j_call: TRBJ2-5; d_call: TRBD2; clone_size: NA; v_call: TRBV2
cdr3_aa: CASSFGWTGMNTEAFF; cdr3_nt: TGCGCCAGCAGCTTCGGCTGGACAGGGATGAACACTGAAGCTTTCTTT; j_call: TRBJ1-1; d_call: TRBD1; clone_size: NA; v_call: TRBV5-1
cdr3_aa: CASSLEDRMNTEAFF; cdr3_nt: TGTGCCAGCAGTTTAGAGGACAGGATGAACACTGAAGCTTTCTTT; j_call: TRBJ1-1; d_call: TRBD1; clone_size: NA; v_call: TRBV28
cdr3_aa: CASSGQGSIYEQYF; cdr3_nt: TGTGCCAGCAGTGGACAGGGGTCGATCTACGAGCAGTACTTC; j_call: TRBJ2-7; d_call: TRBD1; clone_size: NA; v_call: TRBV2
cdr3_aa: CASSYSPAGETQYF; cdr3_nt: TGTGCCAGCAGTTACTCGCCAGCGGGTGAGACCCAGTACTTC; j_call: TRBJ2-5; d_call: NA; clone_size: NA; v_call: TRBV6-5
cdr3_aa: CASSLGQAFYEQYF; cdr3_nt: TGTGCCAGCAGCTTAGGACAGGCCTTCTACGAGCAGTACTTC; j_call: TRBJ2-7; d_call: NA; clone_size: NA; v_call: TRBV7-8
cdr3_aa: CASSPDLAVIYNEQFF; cdr3_nt: TGTGCCAGCAGCCCGGATCTAGCGGTGATATACAATGAGCAGTTCTTC; j_call: TRBJ2-1; d_call: TRBD2; clone_size: NA; v_call: TRBV28
cdr3_aa: CASSYGQGPNTEAFF; cdr3_nt: TGTGCCAGCAGTTACGGGCAGGGGCCGAACACTGAAGCTTTCTTT; j_call: TRBJ1-1; d_call: NA; clone_size: NA; v_call: TRBV6-5
cdr3_aa: CASNLRVNTEAFF; cdr3_nt: TGTGCCAGCAATTTGCGGGTGAACACTGAAGCTTTCTTT; j_call: TRBJ1-1; d_call: NA; clone_size: NA; v_call: TRBV6-1
cdr3_aa: CASSYETWIGGYTF; cdr3_nt: TGTGCCAGCAGCTATGAGACCTGGATCGGGGGCTACACCTTC; j_call: TRBJ1-2; d_call: NA; clone_size: NA; v_call: TRBV16
cdr3_aa: CASSKEKQKFYGYTF; cdr3_nt: TGTGCCAGCAGCAAAGAAAAACAGAAATTCTATGGCTACACCTTC; j_call: TRBJ1-2; d_call: NA; clone_size: NA; v_call: TRBV21-1
cdr3_aa: CASSYLRPRGVAETTDTQYF; cdr3_nt: TGTGCCAGCAGTTACTTACGGCCCCGTGGGGTAGCGGAGACCACAGATACGCAGTATTTT; j_call: TRBJ2-3; d_call: NA; clone_size: NA; v_call: TRBV28
cdr3_aa: CASSEQGPNNSPLHF; cdr3_nt: TGTGCCAGCAGTGAACAGGGTCCAAATAATTCACCCCTCCACTTT; j_call: TRBJ1-6; d_call: NA; clone_size: NA; v_call: TRBV2
cdr3_aa: CASSLAPGGAGGIQYF; cdr3_nt: TGCGCCAGCAGCTTGGCGCCCGGAGGAGCGGGGGGCATTCAGTACTTC; j_call: TRBJ2-4; d_call: TRBD2; clone_size: NA; v_call: TRBV5-1
cdr3_aa: CASSPLADSTDTQYF; cdr3_nt: TGTGCCAGTAGTCCCCTAGCGGACAGCACAGATACGCAGTATTTT; j_call: TRBJ2-3; d_call: TRBD2; clone_size: NA; v_call: TRBV19
cdr3_aa: CASSYGGVDTEAFF; cdr3_nt: TGTGCCAGCAGTTACGGGGGCGTTGACACTGAAGCTTTCTTT; j_call: TRBJ1-1; d_call: NA; clone_size: few; v_call: TRBV6-5
cdr3_aa: CASSPSGYEQYF; cdr3_nt: TGTGCCAGCAGCCCTAGTGGGTACGAGCAGTACTTC; j_call: TRBJ2-7; d_call: NA; clone_size: few; v_call: TRBV7-9
cdr3_aa: CASSFKAGAYNEQFF; cdr3_nt: TGTGCCAGCAGCTTCAAAGCGGGGGCCTACAATGAGCAGTTCTTC; j_call: TRBJ2-1; d_call: TRBD2; clone_size: NA; v_call: TRBV7-6
cdr3_aa: CASSFKDRNTEAFF; cdr3_nt: TGTGCCAGCAGTTTTAAGGACAGGAACACTGAAGCTTTCTTT; j_call: TRBJ1-1; d_call: NA; clone_size: NA; v_call: TRBV6-1
cdr3_aa: CSVDGQTKNIQYF; cdr3_nt: TGCAGCGTTGATGGGCAGACCAAAAACATTCAGTACTTC; j_call: TRBJ2-4; d_call: NA; clone_size: once; v_call: TRBV29-1
cdr3_aa: CASSRAGGYEQYF; cdr3_nt: TGTGCCAGCAGCAGGGCGGGGGGCTACGAGCAGTACTTC; j_call: TRBJ2-7; d_call: TRBD2; clone_size: NA; v_call: TRBV27
cdr3_aa: CASTPSGNRYEQYF; cdr3_nt: TGTGCCAGCACCCCATCGGGGAATCGCTACGAGCAGTACTTC; j_call: TRBJ2-7; d_call: NA; clone_size: NA; v_call: TRBV7-9
cdr3_aa: CASTGGVVLSYTF; cdr3_nt: TGTGCCAGTACGGGAGGGGTGGTCTTAAGCTACACCTTC; j_call: TRBJ1-2; d_call: NA; clone_size: NA; v_call: TRBV19
cdr3_aa: CASSEALGGNYGYTF; cdr3_nt: TGTGCCAGCAGTGAAGCGCTGGGGGGAAACTATGGCTACACCTTC; j_call: TRBJ1-2; d_call: NA; clone_size: NA; v_call: TRBV2
cdr3_aa: CASSLAIGQGRDTEAFF; cdr3_nt: TGTGCCAGCAGCTTAGCGATCGGCCAGGGGAGGGACACTGAAGCTTTCTTT; j_call: TRBJ1-1; d_call: NA; clone_size: NA; v_call: TRBV7-9
cdr3_aa: CASSPGTGKGYEQYF; cdr3_nt: TGTGCCAGCAGCCCAGGGACAGGGAAAGGCTACGAGCAGTACTTC; j_call: TRBJ2-7; d_call: TRBD1; clone_size: few; v_call: TRBV7-8
cdr3_aa: CASSATGFGDEQYF; cdr3_nt: TGTGCCAGCAGCGCGACAGGGTTTGGGGACGAGCAGTACTTC; j_call: TRBJ2-7; d_call: TRBD1; clone_size: NA; v_call: TRBV9
cdr3_aa: CASSPRGENEKLFF; cdr3_nt: TGTGCCAGCAGTCCCCGGGGGGAGAATGAAAAACTGTTTTTT; j_call: TRBJ1-4; d_call: NA; clone_size: NA; v_call: TRBV6-5
cdr3_aa: CASTQGGDEQYF; cdr3_nt: TGTGCCAGCACTCAGGGGGGCGACGAGCAGTACTTC; j_call: TRBJ2-7; d_call: NA; clone_size: NA; v_call: TRBV6-5
cdr3_aa: CASSPVGTDNVLTF; cdr3_nt: TGTGCCAGCAGCCCCGTCGGGACAGACAACGTCCTGACTTTC; j_call: TRBJ2-6; d_call: TRBD1; clone_size: NA; v_call: TRBV7-3
cdr3_aa: CASSLGDRGGPYEQYF; cdr3_nt: TGTGCCAGCAGCTTAGGGGACAGGGGGGGGCCCTACGAGCAGTACTTC; j_call: TRBJ2-7; d_call: TRBD1; clone_size: NA; v_call: TRBV7-2
cdr3_aa: CASSLDTRRPQHF; cdr3_nt: TGTGCCAGCAGCTTGGACACCCGTCGGCCCCAGCATTTT; j_call: TRBJ1-5; d_call: NA; clone_size: NA; v_call: TRBV5-5
cdr3_aa: CASSLEGTGVYEQYF; cdr3_nt: TGTGCCAGCAGTTTAGAAGGGACAGGGGTCTACGAGCAGTACTTC; j_call: TRBJ2-7; d_call: TRBD1; clone_size: NA; v_call: TRBV28
cdr3_aa: CASSKTGGRYGYTF; cdr3_nt: TGTGCCAGCAGTAAGACAGGGGGGAGGTATGGCTACACCTTC; j_call: TRBJ1-2; d_call: TRBD1; clone_size: NA; v_call: TRBV6-5
cdr3_aa: CASGGDRFEQFF; cdr3_nt: TGCGCCAGCGGGGGGGACCGATTCGAGCAGTTCTTC; j_call: TRBJ2-1; d_call: TRBD2; clone_size: NA; v_call: TRBV5-1
cdr3_aa: CASSSQGAVDSPLHF; cdr3_nt: TGTGCCAGCAGTTCCCAGGGGGCCGTTGATTCACCCCTCCACTTT; j_call: TRBJ1-6; d_call: TRBD1; clone_size: once; v_call: TRBV27
cdr3_aa: CASSFRQGMNTEAFF; cdr3_nt: TGTGCCAGCAGCTTTCGACAGGGTATGAACACTGAAGCTTTCTTT; j_call: TRBJ1-1; d_call: TRBD1; clone_size: NA; v_call: TRBV11-2
cdr3_aa: CASSLVKSSGGASRTDTQYF; cdr3_nt: TGCGCCAGCAGCTTGGTGAAAAGTAGCGGGGGGGCCTCGCGCACAGATACGCAGTATTTT; j_call: TRBJ2-3; d_call: TRBD2; clone_size: NA; v_call: TRBV5-1
cdr3_aa: CASSRLAGGLETQYF; cdr3_nt: TGCGCCAGCAGCCGACTAGCGGGGGGGCTAGAGACCCAGTACTTC; j_call: TRBJ2-5; d_call: TRBD2; clone_size: NA; v_call: TRBV10-1
cdr3_aa: CASSGGWASGSYEQYF; cdr3_nt: TGTGCCAGCAGTGGGGGTTGGGCTAGCGGTTCCTACGAGCAGTACTTC; j_call: TRBJ2-7; d_call: TRBD2; clone_size: NA; v_call: TRBV28